This section outlines one T cell receptor (beta chain) sequence together with its context. The data were taken from a study of blood T cell repertoires in COVID-19. Looking at the study overall: COVID-19 samples, acute and convalescent, were from the United States, Italy and Spain. Nucleic acid was either cDNA or gDNA, and it came from T cells, B-cell-depleted T cells, or PBMCs.

The CDR3 length is 17 residues. Trimming took 5 bases from V and 4 from J; bases not matched to a gene: 13. Germline CDR1 LNHDA, CDR2 SQIVND (reference sequence). Sequencing was performed with immunoSEQ multiplex PCR; in TCRdb, only in-frame clones are kept and a portion is missing. The sample records about 270,000 clones, 70% to 85% being singletons. V is TRBV19 and J is TRBJ1-2; 10 bases fit TRBD1. The sequenced sample consisted of peripheral blood. This clonotype was sampled from a human donor with COVID-19, enrolled during active disease. The donor label of this sample is uncertain. The CDR3 coding sequence is TGTGCCAGTAGTCTCGATCGTACCGGGACAGGGGCCTATGGCTACACCTTC. As protein: CASSLDRTGTGAYGYTF.